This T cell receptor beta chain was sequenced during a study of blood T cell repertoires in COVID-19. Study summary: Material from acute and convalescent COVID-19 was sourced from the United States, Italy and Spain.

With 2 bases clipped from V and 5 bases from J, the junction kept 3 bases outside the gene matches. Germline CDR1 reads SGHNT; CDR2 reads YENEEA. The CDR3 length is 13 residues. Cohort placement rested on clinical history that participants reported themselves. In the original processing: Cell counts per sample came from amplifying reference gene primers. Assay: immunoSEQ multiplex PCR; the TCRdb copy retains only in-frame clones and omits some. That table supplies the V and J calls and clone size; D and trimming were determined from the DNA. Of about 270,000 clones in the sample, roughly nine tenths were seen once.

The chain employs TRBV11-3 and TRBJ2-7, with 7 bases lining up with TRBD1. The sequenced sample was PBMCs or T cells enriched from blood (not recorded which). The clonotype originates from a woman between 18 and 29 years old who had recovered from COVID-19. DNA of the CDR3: TGTGCCAGCAGCTTAACCGGGACAGACGAGCAGTACTTC. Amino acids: CASSLTGTDEQYF.